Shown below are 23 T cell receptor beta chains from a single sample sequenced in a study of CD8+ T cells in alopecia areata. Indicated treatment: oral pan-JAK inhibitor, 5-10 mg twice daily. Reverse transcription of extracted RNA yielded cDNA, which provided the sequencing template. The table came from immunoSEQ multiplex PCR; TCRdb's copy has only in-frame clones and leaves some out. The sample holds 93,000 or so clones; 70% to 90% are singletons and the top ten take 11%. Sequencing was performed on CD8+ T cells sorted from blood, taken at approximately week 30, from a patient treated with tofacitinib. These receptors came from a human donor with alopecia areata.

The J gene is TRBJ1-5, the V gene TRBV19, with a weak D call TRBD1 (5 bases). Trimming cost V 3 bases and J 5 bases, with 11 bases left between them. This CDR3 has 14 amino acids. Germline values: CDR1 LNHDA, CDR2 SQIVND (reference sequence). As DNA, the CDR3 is TGTGCCAGTAGTATGGGGGGGGATTATCAGCCCCAGCATTTT. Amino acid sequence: CASSMGGDYQPQHF.

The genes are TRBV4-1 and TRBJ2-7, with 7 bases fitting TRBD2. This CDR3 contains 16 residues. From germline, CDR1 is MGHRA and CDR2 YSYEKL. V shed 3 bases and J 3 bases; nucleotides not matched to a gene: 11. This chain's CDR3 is CASSQHSGGLLYEQYF. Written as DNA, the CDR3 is TGCGCCAGCAGCCAGCATTCGGGAGGACTACTCTACGAGCAGTACTTC.

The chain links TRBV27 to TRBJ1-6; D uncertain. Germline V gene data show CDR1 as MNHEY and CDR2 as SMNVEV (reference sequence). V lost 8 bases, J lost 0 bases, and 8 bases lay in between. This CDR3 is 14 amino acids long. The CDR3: CASGYSSYNSPLHF. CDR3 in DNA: TGTGCCAGCGGGTACAGCTCCTATAATTCACCCCTCCACTTT.

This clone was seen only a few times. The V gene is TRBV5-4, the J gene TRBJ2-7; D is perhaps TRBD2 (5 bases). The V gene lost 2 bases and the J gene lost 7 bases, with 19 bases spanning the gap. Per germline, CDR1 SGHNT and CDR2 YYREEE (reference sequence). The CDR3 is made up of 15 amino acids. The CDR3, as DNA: TGTGCCAGCAGCTTCCTTGGACTCGGCTCCGAGGAGCAGTACTTC. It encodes CASSFLGLGSEEQYF.

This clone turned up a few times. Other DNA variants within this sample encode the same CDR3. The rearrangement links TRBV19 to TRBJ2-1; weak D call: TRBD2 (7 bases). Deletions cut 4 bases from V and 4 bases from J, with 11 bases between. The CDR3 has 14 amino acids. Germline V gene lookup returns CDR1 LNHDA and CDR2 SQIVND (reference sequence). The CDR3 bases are TGTGCCAGTAGTAGCGGGGGCGATTACAATGAGCAGTTCTTC. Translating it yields CASSSGGDYNEQFF.

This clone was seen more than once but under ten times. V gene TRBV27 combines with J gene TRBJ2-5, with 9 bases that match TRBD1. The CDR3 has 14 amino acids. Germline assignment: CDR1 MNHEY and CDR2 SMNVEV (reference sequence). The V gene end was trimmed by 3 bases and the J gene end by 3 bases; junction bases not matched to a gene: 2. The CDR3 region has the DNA TGTGCCAGCAGTTTTCGGACAGGGGAAGAGACCCAGTACTTC. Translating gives CASSFRTGEETQYF.

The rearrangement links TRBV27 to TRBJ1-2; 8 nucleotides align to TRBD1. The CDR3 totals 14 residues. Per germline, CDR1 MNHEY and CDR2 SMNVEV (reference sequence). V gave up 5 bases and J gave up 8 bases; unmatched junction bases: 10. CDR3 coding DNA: TGTGCCAGCAGTCCATCGGACAGGGTGTGGGGCTACACCTTC. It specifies CASSPSDRVWGYTF.

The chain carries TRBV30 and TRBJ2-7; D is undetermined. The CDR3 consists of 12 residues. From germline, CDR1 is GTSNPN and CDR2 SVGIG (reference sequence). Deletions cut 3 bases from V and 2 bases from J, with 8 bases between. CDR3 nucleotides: TGTGCCTGGAGCCTCGACACCTACGAGCAGTACTTC. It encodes CAWSLDTYEQYF.

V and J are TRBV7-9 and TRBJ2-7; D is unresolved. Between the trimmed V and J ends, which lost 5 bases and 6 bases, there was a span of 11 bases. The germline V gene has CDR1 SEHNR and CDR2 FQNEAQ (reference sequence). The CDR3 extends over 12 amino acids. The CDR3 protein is CASSLLSIEQYF. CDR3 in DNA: TGTGCCAGCAGCCTTCTTTCGATCGAGCAGTACTTC.

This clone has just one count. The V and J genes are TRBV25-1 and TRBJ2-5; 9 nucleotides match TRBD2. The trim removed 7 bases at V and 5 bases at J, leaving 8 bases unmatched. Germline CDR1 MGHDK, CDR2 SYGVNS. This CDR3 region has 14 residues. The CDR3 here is CASTGQAGGETQYF. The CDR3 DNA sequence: TGTGCCAGCACAGGACAGGCGGGGGGGGAGACCCAGTACTTC.

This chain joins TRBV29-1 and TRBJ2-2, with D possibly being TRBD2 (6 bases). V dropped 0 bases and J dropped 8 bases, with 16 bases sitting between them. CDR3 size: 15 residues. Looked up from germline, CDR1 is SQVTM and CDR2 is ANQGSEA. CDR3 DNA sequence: TGCAGCGTTGAAGACACGGGACTCCCTGGGGGGGAGCTGTTTTTT. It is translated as CSVEDTGLPGGELFF.

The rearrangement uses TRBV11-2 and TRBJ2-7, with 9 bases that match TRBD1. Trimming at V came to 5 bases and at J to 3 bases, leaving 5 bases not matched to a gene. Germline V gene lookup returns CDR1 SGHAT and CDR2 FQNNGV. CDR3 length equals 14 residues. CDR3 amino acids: CASSVRDRVYEQYF. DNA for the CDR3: TGTGCCAGCAGCGTTCGGGACAGGGTCTACGAGCAGTACTTC.

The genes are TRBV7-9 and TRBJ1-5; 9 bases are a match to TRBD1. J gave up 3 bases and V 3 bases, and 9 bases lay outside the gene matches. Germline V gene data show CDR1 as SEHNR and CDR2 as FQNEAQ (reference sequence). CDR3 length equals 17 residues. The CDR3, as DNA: TGTGCCAGCAGCTTTTCCGGGACAGGGACCAACAATCAGCCCCAGCATTTT. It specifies CASSFSGTGTNNQPQHF.

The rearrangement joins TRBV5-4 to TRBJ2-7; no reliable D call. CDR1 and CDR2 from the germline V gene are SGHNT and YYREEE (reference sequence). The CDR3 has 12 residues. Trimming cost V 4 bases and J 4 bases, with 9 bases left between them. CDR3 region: CASSLTDYEQYF. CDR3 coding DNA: TGTGCCAGCAGCCTCACAGATTACGAGCAGTACTTC.

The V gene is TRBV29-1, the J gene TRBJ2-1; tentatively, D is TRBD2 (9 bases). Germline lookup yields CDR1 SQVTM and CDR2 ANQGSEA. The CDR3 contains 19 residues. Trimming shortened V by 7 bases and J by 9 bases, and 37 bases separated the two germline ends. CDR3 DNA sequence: TGCAGCGCTATCTTCCCGGGACAGGTGACGACTAGCGGCTTTAGTGAGCAGTTCTTC. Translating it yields CSAIFPGQVTTSGFSEQFF.

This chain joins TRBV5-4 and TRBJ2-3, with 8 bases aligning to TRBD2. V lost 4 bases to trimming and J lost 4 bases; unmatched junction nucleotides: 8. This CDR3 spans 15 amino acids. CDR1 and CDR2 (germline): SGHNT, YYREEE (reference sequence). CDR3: CASSVAGGSADTQYF. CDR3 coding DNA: TGTGCCAGCAGCGTCGCGGGAGGATCAGCAGATACGCAGTATTTT.

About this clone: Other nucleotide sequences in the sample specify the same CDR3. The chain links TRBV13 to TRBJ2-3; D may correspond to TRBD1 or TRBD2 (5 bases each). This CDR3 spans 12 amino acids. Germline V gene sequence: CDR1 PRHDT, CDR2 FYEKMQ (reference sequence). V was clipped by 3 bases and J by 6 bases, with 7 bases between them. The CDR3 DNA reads TGTGCCAGCAGCTTGGGGGTGGATACGCAGTATTTT. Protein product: CASSLGVDTQYF.

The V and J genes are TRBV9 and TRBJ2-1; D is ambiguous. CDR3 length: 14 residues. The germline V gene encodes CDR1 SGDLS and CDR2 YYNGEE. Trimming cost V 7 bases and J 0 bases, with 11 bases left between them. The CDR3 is CASAPYSSYNEQFF. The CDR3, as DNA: TGTGCCAGCGCGCCTTACTCCTCCTACAATGAGCAGTTCTTC.

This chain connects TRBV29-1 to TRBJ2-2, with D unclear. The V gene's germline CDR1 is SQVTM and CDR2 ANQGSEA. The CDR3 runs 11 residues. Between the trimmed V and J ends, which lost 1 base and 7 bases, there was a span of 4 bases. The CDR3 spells CSVEGRGELFF. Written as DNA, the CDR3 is TGCAGCGTTGAAGGCCGCGGGGAGCTGTTTTTT.

The CDR3 coding sequence is TGTGCCAGTAGTATGGAAGGGGCGAACACCGGGGAGCTGTTTTTT. It encodes CASSMEGANTGELFF. The chain employs TRBV19 and TRBJ2-2, with a tentative D call TRBD1 (5 bases). The germline V gene encodes CDR1 LNHDA and CDR2 SQIVND (reference sequence). V lost 3 bases and J lost 0, with 8 bases in between. This CDR3 region has 15 residues.

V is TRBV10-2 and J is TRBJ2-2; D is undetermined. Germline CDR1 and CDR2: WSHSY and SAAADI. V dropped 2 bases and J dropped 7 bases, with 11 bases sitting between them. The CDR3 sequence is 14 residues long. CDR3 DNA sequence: TGCGCCAGCAGTGAGGAAGTAGGGATCGGGGAGCTGTTTTTT. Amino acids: CASSEEVGIGELFF.

The DNA of the CDR3 is TGTGCCAGCAGCCAAGGGATTAGCTCCTACGAGCAGTACTTC. Residues: CASSQGISSYEQYF. V is TRBV13 and J is TRBJ2-7; D not certain. Germline V gene sequence: CDR1 PRHDT, CDR2 FYEKMQ (reference sequence). This CDR3 has 14 residues. The germline V and J ends were trimmed by 5 bases and 0 bases, with 11 bases remaining between them. Full variable domain (missing parts from reference TRBV13 and TRBJ2-7): AAGVIQSPRHLIKEKRETATLKCYPIPRHDTVYWYQQGPGQDPQFLISFYEKMQSDKGSIPDRFSAQQFSDYHSELNMSSLELGDSALYFCASSQGISSYEQYFGPGTRLTVT.

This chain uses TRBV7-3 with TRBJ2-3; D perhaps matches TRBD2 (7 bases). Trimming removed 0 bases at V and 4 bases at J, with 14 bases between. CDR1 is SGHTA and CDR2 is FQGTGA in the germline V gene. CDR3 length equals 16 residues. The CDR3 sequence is CASSLTLGGGADTQYF. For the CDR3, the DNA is TGTGCCAGCAGCTTAACGCTTGGCGGGGGCGCAGATACGCAGTATTTT.